This TCR beta chain is drawn from a study of blood T cells in healthy people across ages. A second PCR of roughly 7 to 11 cycles used a sample-barcoded 5' primer and a J-beta primer mix. Template switching added a 12-random-nucleotide identifier to every cDNA molecule. Per sample, CDR3-containing paired-end reads numbered at least 3 million. A single record per CDR3 protein comes from TCRdb applying MiXCR to the 5' RACE reads. The sample shows just under 900,000 distinct CDR3 sequences, 29% of them seen only once. This clonotype showed up many times. Per the germline V gene, CDR1 is MNHNS and CDR2 is SASEGT. Trimming took 6 bases from V and 3 from J, leaving 15 bases between them. The CDR3 sequence is 15 residues long. Every sample gave at least 5.5 micrograms of total RNA when it was extracted.

The specimen was blood. This sequence joins TRBV6-1 and TRBJ2-1, with no clear D. This receptor was taken from a woman older than 75 in good health. In DNA form, the CDR3 reads TGTGCCAGCAGACCCGGAAGACCCAACTACAATGAGCAGTTCTTC. As protein: CASRPGRPNYNEQFF.